A single sample is the source of the 25 T cell receptor beta chains below, sequenced in a study of T cells in localized non-small cell lung cancer. Repertoires were generated with immunoSEQ multiplex PCR, while TCRdb's copy carries only in-frame clones and drops some. This table holds 2,000 to 2,500 clones, about 30% found once. The sequenced sample was normal lung tissue next to the tumor, obtained before any cancer treatment. The receptors stem from a man aged 40 to 70 with stage I lung adenocarcinoma.

This chain connects TRBV18 to TRBJ1-3, with D uncertain. This CDR3 is 15 amino acids long. CDR1 and CDR2 from the germline V gene are KGHSH and LQKENI. Trimming took 0 bases from V and 1 from J, leaving 7 bases between them. CDR3: CASSPPSRSGNTIYF. CDR3 bases: TGTGCCAGCTCACCACCCTCCAGATCTGGAAACACCATATATTTT. The variable domain in full, with the rest retrieved from reference TRBV18 and TRBJ1-3, is NAGVMQNPRHLVRRRGQEARLRCSPMKGHSHVYWYRQLPEEGLKFMVYLQKENIIDESGMPKERFSAEFPKEGPSILRIQQVVRGDSAAYFCASSPPSRSGNTIYFGEGSWLTVV.

J is TRBJ1-5 and V is TRBV19; D might be TRBD1 (6 bases). Germline loops: CDR1 LNHDA, CDR2 SQIVND (reference sequence). V lost 9 bases and J 0 bases, leaving 12 bases between the germline ends. The CDR3 extends over 14 amino acids. CDR3 amino acids: CASPGGASNQPQHF. The DNA of the CDR3 is TGTGCCAGCCCTGGGGGGGCTAGCAATCAGCCCCAGCATTTT.

The chain employs TRBV19 and TRBJ2-1, with 8 bases that match TRBD2. V dropped 1 base and J dropped 2; count of bases not matched to a gene: 4. CDR3 length: 16 amino acids. Looked up from germline, CDR1 is LNHDA and CDR2 is SQIVND (reference sequence). As DNA, the CDR3 is TGTGCCAGTAGTATAGGACGAGCGGGGGCCTACAATGAGCAGTTCTTC. Amino acid sequence: CASSIGRAGAYNEQFF.

The chain's CDR3 is CAWSRTGTGDRNSPLHF. CDR3 in DNA: TGTGCCTGGAGTCGAACCGGGACAGGGGATCGGAATTCACCCCTCCACTTT. The chain uses TRBV30 and TRBJ1-6, with 10 bases lining up with TRBD1. This CDR3 region has 17 residues. With V trimmed by 2 bases and J by 7 bases, 11 bases remained unmatched. Per germline, CDR1 GTSNPN and CDR2 SVGIG (reference sequence).

A few counts support this clone. The V gene is TRBV28, the J gene TRBJ1-2, with TRBD1 as a possible D gene (6 bases). This CDR3 spans 13 amino acids. Germline assignment: CDR1 MDHEN and CDR2 SYDVKM. Trimming shortened V by 6 bases and J by 2 bases, and 10 bases separated the two germline ends. CDR3 sequence: CASRPQGNYGYTF. CDR3 in DNA: TGTGCCAGCAGACCCCAGGGGAACTATGGCTACACCTTC.

This clone was seen only a few times. In this CDR3 the conserved last residue, phenylalanine or tryptophan, is missing, so a read error is likely. Because the CDR3's place on the DNA is in doubt, the DNA is left out and the CDR3 is given as listed by TCRdb. This chain connects TRBV6-7 to TRBJ2-7; the DNA was not compared with TRBD2, the D call given in the table. TRBV6-7 is an open reading frame whose function is uncertain. From its first to its last residue, the CDR3 has 16 amino acids. CDR3: CASSTRTSGAPYEQYX.

The chain uses TRBV18 and TRBJ2-7, with D perhaps matching TRBD1 or TRBD2 (5 bases each). The CDR3 is 14 amino acids. Germline-derived CDR1 and CDR2 are KGHSH and LQKENI. V lost 3 bases and J 5 bases, leaving 14 bases between the germline ends. The CDR3 protein is CASSPSTGRNEQYF. CDR3 coding DNA: TGTGCCAGCTCACCTTCGACGGGGCGGAACGAGCAGTACTTC.

This clone was detected only a few times. The genes are TRBV5-1 and TRBJ2-2; D possibly corresponds to TRBD1 (6 bases). The CDR3 sequence is 15 residues long. Per the germline V gene, CDR1 is SGHRS and CDR2 is YFSETQ. Trimming cost V 4 bases and J 5 bases, with 15 bases left between them. CDR3 coding DNA: TGCGCCAGCAGCGAAACAGGGTTAGGGACCGGGGAGCTGTTTTTT. This encodes CASSETGLGTGELFF.

The chain links TRBV30 to TRBJ1-1, with D unclear. Trimming cost V 2 bases and J 9 bases, with 10 bases left between them. Germline CDR1 GTSNPN, CDR2 SVGIG (reference sequence). This CDR3 has 11 residues. The CDR3 nucleotides are TGTGCCTGGAGTTCTGTGGGAAAAGCTTTCTTT. It translates to CAWSSVGKAFF.

The V call is TRBV6-8, the J call TRBJ1-6; 7 nucleotides line up with TRBD1. The V gene's germline CDR1 is MNHGY and CDR2 SAAAGT. The V gene end was trimmed by 6 bases and the J gene end by 9 bases; junction bases not matched to a gene: 17. The CDR3 runs to 17 residues. DNA for the CDR3: TGTGCCAGCAGCCGCTCTACCGGGACAGAGGGTAGTTCACCCCTCCACTTT. This codes for CASSRSTGTEGSSPLHF.

The genes are TRBV30 and TRBJ2-2; 14 bases are shared with TRBD2. Per germline, CDR1 GTSNPN and CDR2 SVGIG (reference sequence). J gave up 3 bases and V 3 bases, and 0 bases lay outside the gene matches. The CDR3 sequence is 15 residues long. CDR3 DNA sequence: TGTGCCTGGAGGGGACTAGCGGGGGACACCGGGGAGCTGTTTTTT. Amino acids: CAWRGLAGDTGELFF.

This clone has only a few counts. J is TRBJ2-6 and V is TRBV9; 7 bases agree with TRBD1. The CDR3 has 18 residues. CDR1 and CDR2 from the germline V gene are SGDLS and YYNGEE. J gave up 0 bases and V 6 bases, and 12 bases lay outside the gene matches. CDR3 amino acids: CASMGAGGLASGANVLTF. CDR3 nucleotides: TGTGCCAGCATGGGGGCAGGGGGTTTAGCCTCTGGGGCCAACGTCCTGACTTTC.

The chain carries TRBV29-1 and TRBJ1-1, with TRBD1 matching 7 bases. CDR3 length: 13 amino acids. The germline CDR1 and CDR2 sequences are SQVTM and ANQGSEA. The V gene end was trimmed by 7 bases and the J gene end by 2 bases; junction bases not matched to a gene: 7. CDR3: CSERGQINTEAFF. The CDR3 nucleotides read TGCAGCGAGAGGGGACAGATAAACACTGAAGCTTTCTTT.

The rearrangement links TRBV28 to TRBJ1-5, with D perhaps TRBD1 (5 bases). Germline lookup yields CDR1 MDHEN and CDR2 SYDVKM. V lost 3 bases, J lost 7 bases, and 10 bases lay in between. CDR3 length: 13 residues. The CDR3 coding sequence is TGTGCCAGCAGTTTTTTGGGGGAACAGCCCCAGCATTTT. Residues: CASSFLGEQPQHF.

This clone was picked up a small number of times. The chain uses TRBV9 and TRBJ1-5; D is unclear. The germline V gene encodes CDR1 SGDLS and CDR2 YYNGEE. This CDR3 contains 14 residues. The V and J ends lost 0 bases and 7 bases respectively, with 11 bases between them. The CDR3 reads CASSVEETNQPQHF. CDR3 bases: TGTGCCAGCAGCGTAGAGGAAACCAACCAGCCCCAGCATTTT.

J is TRBJ1-1 and V is TRBV9; no clear D gene. In germline, CDR1 is SGDLS, CDR2 YYNGEE. Trimming cost V 1 base and J 0 bases, with 10 bases left between them. The CDR3 has 15 amino acids. The CDR3 here is CASSVSGRMNTEAFF. CDR3 in DNA: TGTGCCAGCAGCGTATCCGGCAGAATGAACACTGAAGCTTTCTTT.

This clone was found a few times. This chain connects TRBV2 to TRBJ2-3, with 8 bases matching TRBD2. Germline V gene sequence: CDR1 SNHLY, CDR2 FYNNEI. Trimming at V came to 5 bases and at J to 5 bases, leaving 9 bases not matched to a gene. CDR3 size: 15 residues. CDR3 nucleotides: TGTGCCAGCAGTTTCTCGGGGGGGCTATTAGATACGCAGTATTTT. Its translation is CASSFSGGLLDTQYF.

This clone was observed a single time. V usage is TRBV30 and J usage is TRBJ1-6; D gene unclear. This CDR3 comprises 14 residues. V was trimmed by 2 bases and J by 7 bases, leaving 12 bases between them. Germline V gene lookup returns CDR1 GTSNPN and CDR2 SVGIG (reference sequence). CDR3 DNA sequence: TGTGCCTGGAGTAACGGGGTAGAGAATTCACCCCTCCACTTT. Translating gives CAWSNGVENSPLHF.

The chain links TRBV30 to TRBJ2-7; tentatively, D is TRBD2 (6 bases). Trimming took off 5 bases at V and 6 bases at J, with 14 bases between the two ends. Germline CDR1 and CDR2: GTSNPN and SVGIG (reference sequence). CDR3 size: 12 residues. CDR3 DNA: TGTGCCTGGGTATGGAGGGGTCTCGAGCAGTACTTC. This codes for CAWVWRGLEQYF.

CDR3 loop: CASSARQGYNEQFF. CDR3 in DNA: TGTGCCAGCAGTGCCAGACAGGGGTACAATGAGCAGTTCTTC. The chain has TRBV6-8 and TRBJ2-1, with 8 bases identical to TRBD1. This CDR3 region has 14 residues. In germline, CDR1 is MNHGY, CDR2 SAAAGT. V lost 5 bases and J lost 4; bases outside the gene matches: 4.

This clone has a single count. The J gene is TRBJ1-4, the V gene TRBV30; 8 positions match TRBD1. CDR3 length: 15 residues. In germline, CDR1 is GTSNPN, CDR2 SVGIG (reference sequence). V was clipped by 0 bases and J by 8 bases; unmatched bases: 8. The CDR3 protein is CAWSVPWTGSEKLFF. The CDR3 nucleotides are TGTGCCTGGAGTGTACCGTGGACAGGGAGCGAAAAACTGTTTTTT.

This clone was observed a handful of times. The V call is TRBV6-8, the J call TRBJ1-5; unclear D gene. There are 15 residues in the CDR3. Germline CDR1 MNHGY, CDR2 SAAAGT. Trimming removed 5 bases from V and 1 base from J, with 12 bases in between. The CDR3 loop is CASSELGKSNQPQHF. For the CDR3, the DNA is TGTGCCAGCAGTGAGCTGGGTAAAAGCAATCAGCCCCAGCATTTT.

The V and J genes are TRBV25-1 and TRBJ1-2; 7 nucleotides match TRBD1. This CDR3 is 14 amino acids long. V was pared by 0 bases and J by 3 bases, with 1 base of the junction left unmatched. CDR1 and CDR2 (germline): MGHDK, SYGVNS. CDR3: CASSEYGQDYGYTF. The CDR3 DNA is TGTGCCAGCAGTGAATACGGACAGGACTATGGCTACACCTTC.

This clone was observed a few times. CDR3 coding DNA: TGTGCCAGCCGCCAGACGGTGAACACTGAAGCTTTCTTT. Encoded protein: CASRQTVNTEAFF. The chain links TRBV6-8 to TRBJ1-1; no firm D call. V lost 8 bases and J lost 0, with 10 bases in between. The CDR3 has 13 residues. The germline V gene has CDR1 MNHGY and CDR2 SAAAGT.

The V call is TRBV10-3, the J call TRBJ2-7, with TRBD1 matching 10 bases. The CDR3 spans 16 residues. V lost 6 bases to trimming and J lost 3 bases; unmatched junction nucleotides: 11. Germline CDR1 reads ENHRY; CDR2 reads SYGVKD. The CDR3: CAIRSGTGERGYEQYF. Here the CDR3 DNA reads TGTGCCATCAGGTCCGGGACAGGGGAAAGAGGCTACGAGCAGTACTTC.